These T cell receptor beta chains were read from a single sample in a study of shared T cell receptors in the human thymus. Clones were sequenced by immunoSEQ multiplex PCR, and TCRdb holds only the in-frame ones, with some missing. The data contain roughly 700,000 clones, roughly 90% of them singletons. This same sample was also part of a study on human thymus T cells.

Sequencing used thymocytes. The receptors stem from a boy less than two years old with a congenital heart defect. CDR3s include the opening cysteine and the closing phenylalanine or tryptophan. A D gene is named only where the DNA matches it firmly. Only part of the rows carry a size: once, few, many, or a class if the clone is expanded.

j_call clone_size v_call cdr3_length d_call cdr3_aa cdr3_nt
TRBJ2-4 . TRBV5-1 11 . CASGSGPIQYF TGCGCCAGCGGGAGTGGGCCCATTCAGTACTTC
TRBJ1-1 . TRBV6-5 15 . CASSRPPGQDFEAFF TGTGCCAGCAGTAGACCCCCGGGACAAGATTTTGAAGCTTTCTTT
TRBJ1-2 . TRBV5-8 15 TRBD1 CASVVSGTETYGYTF TGTGCCAGCGTCGTGTCCGGGACAGAGACCTATGGCTACACCTTC
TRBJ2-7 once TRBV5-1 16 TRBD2 CASSRGTSGSIYEQYF TGCGCCAGCAGCAGGGGGACTAGCGGGAGTATCTACGAGCAGTACTTC
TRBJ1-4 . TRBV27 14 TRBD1 CASSSRQGGEKLFF TGTGCCAGCAGTTCGCGACAGGGTGGTGAAAAACTGTTTTTT
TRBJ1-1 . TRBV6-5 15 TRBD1 CASTGGPAGGTEAFF TGTGCCAGCACCGGTGGGCCGGCAGGGGGGACTGAAGCTTTCTTT
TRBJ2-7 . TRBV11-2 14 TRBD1 CASSLPDRDYEQYF TGTGCCAGCAGCTTACCCGACAGGGACTACGAGCAGTACTTC
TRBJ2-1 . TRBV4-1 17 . CASSHILAGLSYNEQFF TGCGCCAGCAGCCACATTCTTGCGGGGCTCTCCTACAATGAGCAGTTCTTC
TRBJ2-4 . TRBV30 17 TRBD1 CAWSAQGVLIAKNIQYF TGTGCCTGGAGTGCGCAGGGGGTCTTAATAGCCAAAAACATTCAGTACTTC
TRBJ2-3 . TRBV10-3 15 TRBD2 CAIRLAGAPTDTQYF TGTGCCATCAGACTAGCGGGGGCCCCCACAGATACGCAGTATTTT
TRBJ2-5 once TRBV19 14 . CASGTQEGKETQYF TGTGCCAGTGGTACCCAGGAGGGCAAAGAGACCCAGTACTTC
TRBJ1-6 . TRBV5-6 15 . CASSLAADYNSPLHF TGTGCCAGCAGCTTGGCGGCGGACTATAATTCACCCCTCCACTTT
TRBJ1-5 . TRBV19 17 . CASSIGGAGDSNQPQHF TGTGCCAGTAGTATAGGAGGGGCAGGGGATAGCAATCAGCCCCAGCATTTT
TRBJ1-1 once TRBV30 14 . CAWSVGQRDTEAFF TGTGCCTGGAGTGTTGGGCAGAGGGACACTGAAGCTTTCTTT
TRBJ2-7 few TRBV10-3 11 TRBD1 CAIGGQGEQYF TGTGCCATCGGCGGACAGGGGGAGCAGTACTTC
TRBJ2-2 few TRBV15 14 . CATMLAPNTGELFF TGTGCCACCATGCTAGCGCCAAACACCGGGGAGCTGTTTTTT
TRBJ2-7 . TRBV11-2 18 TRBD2 CASSLDPVLAGIIYEQYF TGTGCCAGCAGCTTAGATCCTGTTCTAGCGGGAATTATCTACGAGCAGTACTTC
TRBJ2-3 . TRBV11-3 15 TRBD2 CASSLRGLATDTQYF TGTGCCAGCAGCTTACGGGGACTAGCTACAGATACGCAGTATTTT
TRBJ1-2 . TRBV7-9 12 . CASSIRQYGYTF TGTGCCAGCAGCATCAGACAGTATGGCTACACCTTC
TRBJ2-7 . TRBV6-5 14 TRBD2 CASSYWGLAGEQYF TGTGCCAGCAGTTACTGGGGACTAGCGGGGGAGCAGTACTTC
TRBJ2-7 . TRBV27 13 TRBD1 CASSCDRDYEQYF TGTGCCAGCAGTTGTGACAGGGATTACGAGCAGTACTTC
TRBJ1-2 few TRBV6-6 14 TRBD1 CASSGTGLNYGYTF TGTGCCAGCAGTGGGACAGGGCTCAACTATGGCTACACCTTC
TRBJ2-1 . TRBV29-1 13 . CSAGLNSYNEQFF TGCAGCGCCGGACTGAACTCCTACAATGAGCAGTTCTTC
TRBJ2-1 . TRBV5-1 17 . CASSLYWYGGPHNEQFF TGCGCCAGCAGCTTGTACTGGTACGGGGGGCCTCACAATGAGCAGTTCTTC
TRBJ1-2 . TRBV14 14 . CASSPPGGVYGYTF TGTGCCAGCAGCCCCCCCGGGGGTGTCTATGGCTACACCTTC
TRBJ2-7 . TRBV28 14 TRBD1 CASSSGQAAYEQYF TGTGCCAGCAGTTCCGGACAGGCAGCCTACGAGCAGTACTTC
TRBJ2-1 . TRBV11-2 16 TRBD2 CASRFRPGGRYNEQFF TGTGCCAGCAGGTTCAGGCCGGGGGGGAGATACAATGAGCAGTTCTTC
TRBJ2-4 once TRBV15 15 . CATSRDPLAKNIQYF TGTGCCACCAGCAGAGACCCGTTAGCCAAAAACATTCAGTACTTC
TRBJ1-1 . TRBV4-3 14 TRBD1 CASSPESGTGGSFF TGCGCCAGCAGCCCAGAATCCGGGACAGGGGGCTCTTTCTTT
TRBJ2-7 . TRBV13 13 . CASSKGQSYEQYF TGTGCCAGCAGCAAAGGACAGTCCTACGAGCAGTACTTC
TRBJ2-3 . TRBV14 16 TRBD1 CASSRRKGQGKDTQYF TGTGCCAGCAGCCGGAGGAAGGGACAGGGGAAAGATACGCAGTATTTT
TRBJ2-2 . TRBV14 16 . CASSHTRRQNTGELFF TGTGCCAGCAGCCATACTCGACGACAGAACACCGGGGAGCTGTTTTTT
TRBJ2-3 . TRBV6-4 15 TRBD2 CASSPGLAGTDTQYF TGTGCCAGCAGTCCCGGACTAGCAGGCACAGATACGCAGTATTTT